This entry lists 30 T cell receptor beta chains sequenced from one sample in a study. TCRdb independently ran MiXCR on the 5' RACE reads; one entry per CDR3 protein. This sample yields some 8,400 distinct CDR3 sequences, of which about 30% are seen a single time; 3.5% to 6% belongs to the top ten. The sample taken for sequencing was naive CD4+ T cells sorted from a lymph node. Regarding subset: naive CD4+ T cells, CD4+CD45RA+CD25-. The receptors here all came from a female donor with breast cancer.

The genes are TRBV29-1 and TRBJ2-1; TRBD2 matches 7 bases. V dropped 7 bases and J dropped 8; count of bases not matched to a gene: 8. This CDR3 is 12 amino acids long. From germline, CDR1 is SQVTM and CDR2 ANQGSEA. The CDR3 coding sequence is TGCAGCGGGGCGGGAGAGAAGTATGAGCAGTTCTTC. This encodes CSGAGEKYEQFF.

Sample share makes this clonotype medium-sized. CDR3 sequence reads: CASSSTGINSGNTIYF. CDR3 nucleotide sequence: TGTGCCAGCTCATCGACAGGGATCAACTCTGGAAACACCATATATTTT. V gene TRBV18 combines with J gene TRBJ1-3; 7 bases match TRBD1. The CDR3 is made up of 16 amino acids. Germline V lookup: CDR1 KGHSH, CDR2 LQKENI. The V and J ends lost 5 bases and 0 bases, in that order; junction bases with no gene match: 7.

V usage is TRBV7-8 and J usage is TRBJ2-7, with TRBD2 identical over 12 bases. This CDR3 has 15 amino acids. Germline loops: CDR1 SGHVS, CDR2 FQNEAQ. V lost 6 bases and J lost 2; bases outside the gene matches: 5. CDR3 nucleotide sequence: TGTGCCAGCAGGAGGACTAGCGGGGCCACCTACGAGCAGTACTTC. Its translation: CASRRTSGATYEQYF.

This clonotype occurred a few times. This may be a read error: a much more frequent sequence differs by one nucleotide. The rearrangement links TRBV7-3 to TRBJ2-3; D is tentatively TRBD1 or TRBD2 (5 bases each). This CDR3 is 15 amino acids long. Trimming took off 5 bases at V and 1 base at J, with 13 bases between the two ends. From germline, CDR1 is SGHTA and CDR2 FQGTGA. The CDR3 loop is CASSPTLGGTDTQYF. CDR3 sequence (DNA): TGTGCCAGCAGCCCTACATTGGGGGGCACAGATACGCAGTATTTT. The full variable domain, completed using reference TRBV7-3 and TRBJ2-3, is GAGVSQTPSNKVTEKGKYVELRCDPISGHTALYWYRQSLGQGPEFLIYFQGTGAADDSGLPNDRFFAVRPEGSVSTLKIQRTERGDSAVYLCASSPTLGGTDTQYFGPGTRLTVL.

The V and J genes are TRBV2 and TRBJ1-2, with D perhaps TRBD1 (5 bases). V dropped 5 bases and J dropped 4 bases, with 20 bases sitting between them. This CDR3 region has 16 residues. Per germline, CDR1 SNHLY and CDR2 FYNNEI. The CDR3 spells CASSYLITGTVYGYTF. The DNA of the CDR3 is TGTGCCAGCAGTTACCTTATCACAGGAACGGTCTATGGCTACACCTTC.

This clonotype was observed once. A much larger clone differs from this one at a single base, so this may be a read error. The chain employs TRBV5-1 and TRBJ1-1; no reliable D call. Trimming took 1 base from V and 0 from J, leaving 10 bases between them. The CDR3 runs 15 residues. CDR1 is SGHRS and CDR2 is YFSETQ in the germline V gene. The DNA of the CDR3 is TGCGCCAGCAGCTTGAGGCGACTCCTGAACACTGAAGCTTTCTTT. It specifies CASSLRRLLNTEAFF.

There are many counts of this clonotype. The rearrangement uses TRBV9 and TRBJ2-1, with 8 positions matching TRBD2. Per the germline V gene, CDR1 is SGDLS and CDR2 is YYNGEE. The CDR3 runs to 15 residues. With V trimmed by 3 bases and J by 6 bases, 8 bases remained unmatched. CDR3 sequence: CASSGPGGTLNEQFF. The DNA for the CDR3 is TGTGCCAGCAGCGGACCGGGAGGGACCCTCAATGAGCAGTTCTTC.

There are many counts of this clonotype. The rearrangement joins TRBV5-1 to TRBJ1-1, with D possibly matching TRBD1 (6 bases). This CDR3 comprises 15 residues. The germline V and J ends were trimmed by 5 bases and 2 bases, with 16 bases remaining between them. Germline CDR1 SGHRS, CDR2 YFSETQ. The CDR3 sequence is CASRATGTTNTEAFF. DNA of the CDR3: TGCGCCAGCAGAGCCACCGGGACAACAAACACTGAAGCTTTCTTT.

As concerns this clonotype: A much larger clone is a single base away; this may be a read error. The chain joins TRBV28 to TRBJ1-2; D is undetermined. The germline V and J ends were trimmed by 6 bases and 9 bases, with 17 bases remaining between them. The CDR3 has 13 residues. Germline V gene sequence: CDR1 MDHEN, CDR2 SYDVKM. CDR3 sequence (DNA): TGTGCCAGCAGAATCCAGCGGGCGAGGAGCTACACCTTC. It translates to CASRIQRARSYTF.

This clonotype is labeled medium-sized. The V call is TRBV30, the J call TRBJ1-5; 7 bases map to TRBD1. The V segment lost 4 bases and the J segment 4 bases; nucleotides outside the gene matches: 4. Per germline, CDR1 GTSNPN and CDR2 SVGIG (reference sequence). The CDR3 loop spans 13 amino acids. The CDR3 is CAWNRDSNQPQHF. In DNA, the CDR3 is TGTGCCTGGAATCGGGACAGTAATCAGCCCCAGCATTTT.

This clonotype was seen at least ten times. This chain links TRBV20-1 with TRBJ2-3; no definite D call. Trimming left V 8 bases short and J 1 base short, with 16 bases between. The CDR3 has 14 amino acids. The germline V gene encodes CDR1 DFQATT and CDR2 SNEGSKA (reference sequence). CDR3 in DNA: TGCAGTTTCCACAACGGCCAGCGCACAGATACGCAGTATTTT. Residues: CSFHNGQRTDTQYF.

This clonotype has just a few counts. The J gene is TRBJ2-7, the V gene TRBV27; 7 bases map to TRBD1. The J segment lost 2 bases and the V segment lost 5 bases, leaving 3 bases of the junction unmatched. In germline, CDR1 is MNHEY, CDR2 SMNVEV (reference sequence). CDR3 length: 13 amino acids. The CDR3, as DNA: TGTGCCAGCAGTCGGGACAGAGCCTACGAGCAGTACTTC. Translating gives CASSRDRAYEQYF.

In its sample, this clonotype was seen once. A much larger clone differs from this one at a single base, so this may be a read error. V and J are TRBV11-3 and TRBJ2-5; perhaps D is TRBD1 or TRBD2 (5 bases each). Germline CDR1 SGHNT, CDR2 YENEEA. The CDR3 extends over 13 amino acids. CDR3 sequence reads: CAGSGDRQETQYF. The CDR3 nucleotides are TGTGCCGGCAGCGGAGACAGACAAGAGACCCAGTACTTC.

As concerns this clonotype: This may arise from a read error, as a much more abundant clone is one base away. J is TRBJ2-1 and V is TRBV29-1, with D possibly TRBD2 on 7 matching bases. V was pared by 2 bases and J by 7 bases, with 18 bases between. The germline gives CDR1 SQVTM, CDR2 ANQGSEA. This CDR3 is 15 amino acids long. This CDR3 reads CSVEPRRGGGNEQFF. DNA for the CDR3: TGCAGCGTTGAACCGCGGAGGGGGGGCGGGAATGAGCAGTTCTTC.

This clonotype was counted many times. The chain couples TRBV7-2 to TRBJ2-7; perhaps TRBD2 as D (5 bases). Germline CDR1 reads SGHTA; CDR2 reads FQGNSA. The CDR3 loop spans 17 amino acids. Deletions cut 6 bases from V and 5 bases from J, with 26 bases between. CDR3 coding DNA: TGTGCCAGCAGTCAAGCGGAGCGAGAACCCCCCCTAGACGAGCAGTACTTC. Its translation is CASSQAEREPPLDEQYF.

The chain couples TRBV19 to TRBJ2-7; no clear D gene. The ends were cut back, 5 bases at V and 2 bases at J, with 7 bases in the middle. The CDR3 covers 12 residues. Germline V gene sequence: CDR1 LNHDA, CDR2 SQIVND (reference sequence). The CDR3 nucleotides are TGTGCCAGTAGTTCCCGGACCTACGAGCAGTACTTC. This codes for CASSSRTYEQYF.

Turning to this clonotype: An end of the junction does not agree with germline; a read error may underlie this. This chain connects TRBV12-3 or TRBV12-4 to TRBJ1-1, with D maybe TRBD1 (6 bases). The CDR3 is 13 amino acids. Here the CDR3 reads CASSSDRNTDAIF. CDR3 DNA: TGTGCCAGCAGTTCGGACAGAAACACTGACGCTATCTTT.

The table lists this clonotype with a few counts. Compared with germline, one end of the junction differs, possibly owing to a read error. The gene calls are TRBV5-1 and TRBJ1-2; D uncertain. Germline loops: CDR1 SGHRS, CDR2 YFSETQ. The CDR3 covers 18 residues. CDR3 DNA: TGCGCCAGTAGCTTGGCCCTACCGGTCGGGGTGTCTAACTATGGCTACGCCTTC. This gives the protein CASSLALPVGVSNYGYAF. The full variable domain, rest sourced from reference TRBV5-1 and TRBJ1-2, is KAGVTQTPRYLIKTRGQQVTLSCSPISGHRSVSWYQQTPGQGLQFLFEYFSETQRNKGNFPGRFSGRQFSNSRSEMNVSTLELGDSALYLCASSLALPVGVSNYGYAFGSGTRLTVV.

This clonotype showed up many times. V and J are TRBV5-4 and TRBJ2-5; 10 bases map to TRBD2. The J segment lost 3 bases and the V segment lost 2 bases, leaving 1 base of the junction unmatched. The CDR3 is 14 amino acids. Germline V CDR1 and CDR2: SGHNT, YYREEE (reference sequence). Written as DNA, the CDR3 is TGTGCCAGCAGCTTTGGACTAGCGGAAGAGACCCAGTACTTC. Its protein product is CASSFGLAEETQYF. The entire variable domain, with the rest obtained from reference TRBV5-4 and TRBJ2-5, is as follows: ETGVTQSPTHLIKTRGQQVTLRCSSQSGHNTVSWYQQALGQGPQFIFQYYREEENGRGNFPPRFSGLQFPNYSSELNVNALELDDSALYLCASSFGLAEETQYFGPGTRLLVL.

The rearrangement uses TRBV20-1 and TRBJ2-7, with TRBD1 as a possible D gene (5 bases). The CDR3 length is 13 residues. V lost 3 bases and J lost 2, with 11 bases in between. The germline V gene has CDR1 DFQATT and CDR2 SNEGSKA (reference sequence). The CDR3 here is CSARQRQTYEQYF. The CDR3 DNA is TGCAGTGCTAGGCAGCGACAGACCTACGAGCAGTACTTC.

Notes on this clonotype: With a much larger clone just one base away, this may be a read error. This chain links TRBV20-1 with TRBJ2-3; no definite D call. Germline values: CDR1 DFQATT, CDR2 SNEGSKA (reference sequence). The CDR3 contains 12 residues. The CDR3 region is CSASVRGDTQCF. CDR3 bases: TGCAGTGCTAGCGTCCGTGGAGATACGCAGTGTTTT.

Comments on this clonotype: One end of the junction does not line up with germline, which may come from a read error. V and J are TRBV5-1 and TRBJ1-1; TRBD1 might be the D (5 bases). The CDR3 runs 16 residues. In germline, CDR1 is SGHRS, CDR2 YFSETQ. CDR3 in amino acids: CVSSLKGRARNTEAFF. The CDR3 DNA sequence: TGCGTCAGCAGCTTGAAGGGCAGGGCTAGGAACACTGAAGCTTTCTTT.

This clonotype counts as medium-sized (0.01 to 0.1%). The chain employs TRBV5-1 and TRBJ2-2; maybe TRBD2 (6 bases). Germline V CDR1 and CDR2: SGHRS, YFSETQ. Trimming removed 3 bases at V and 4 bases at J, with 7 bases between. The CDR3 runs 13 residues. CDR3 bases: TGCGCCAGCAGCTCCGGGAGCACCGGGGAGCTGTTTTTT. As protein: CASSSGSTGELFF.

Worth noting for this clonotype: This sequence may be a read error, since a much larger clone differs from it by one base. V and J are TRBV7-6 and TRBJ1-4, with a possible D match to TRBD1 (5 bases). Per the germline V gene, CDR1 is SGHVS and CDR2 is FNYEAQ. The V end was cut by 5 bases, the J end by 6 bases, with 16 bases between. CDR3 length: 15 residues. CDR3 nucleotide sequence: TGTGCCAGCAGCCTAGACACCGGGGCGGATGAAAAACTGTTTTTT. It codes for CASSLDTGADEKLFF. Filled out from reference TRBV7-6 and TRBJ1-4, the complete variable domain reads GAGVSQSPRYKVTKRGQDVALRCDPISGHVSLYWYRQALGQGPEFLTYFNYEAQQDKSGLPNDRFSAERPEGSISTLTIQRTEQRDSAMYRCASSLDTGADEKLFFGSGTQLSVL.

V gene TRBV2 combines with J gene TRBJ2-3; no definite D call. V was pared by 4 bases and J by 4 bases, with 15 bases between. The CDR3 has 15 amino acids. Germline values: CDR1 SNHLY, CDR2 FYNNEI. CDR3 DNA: TGTGCCAGCAGTGCTTTGACAACGCATTCAGATACGCAGTATTTT. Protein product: CASSALTTHSDTQYF. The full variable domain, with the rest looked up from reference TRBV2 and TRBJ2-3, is EPEVTQTPSHQVTQMGQEVILRCVPISNHLYFYWYRQILGQKVEFLVSFYNNEISEKSEIFDDQFSVERPDGSNFTLKIRSTKLEDSAMYFCASSALTTHSDTQYFGPGTRLTVL.

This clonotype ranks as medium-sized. The CDR3 DNA follows: TGTGCCAGCAGCTTAACGGGCCCAGCGCTTGTCGAGTTCTTC. Protein product: CASSLTGPALVEFF. The chain uses TRBV7-3 and TRBJ2-1; D ambiguous. There are 14 residues in the CDR3. Trimming shortened V by 0 bases and J by 14 bases, and 17 bases separated the two germline ends. Germline V lookup: CDR1 SGHTA, CDR2 FQGTGA.

The CDR3, as DNA: TGTGCCAGCAGCTGGAGACAGCGCAACACTGAAGCTTTCTTT. Protein sequence: CASSWRQRNTEAFF. V and J are TRBV7-2 and TRBJ1-1, with D possibly matching TRBD1 (5 bases). CDR1 SGHTA and CDR2 FQGNSA come from the germline V gene. The CDR3 runs to 14 residues. V gave up 4 bases and J gave up 2 bases, with 11 bases separating them.

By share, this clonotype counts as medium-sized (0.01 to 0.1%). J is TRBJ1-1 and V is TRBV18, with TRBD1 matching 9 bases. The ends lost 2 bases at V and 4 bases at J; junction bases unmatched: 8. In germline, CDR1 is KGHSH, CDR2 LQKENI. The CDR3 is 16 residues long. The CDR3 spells CASSPLEQGAATEAFF. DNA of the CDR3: TGTGCCAGCTCACCATTGGAACAGGGGGCGGCCACTGAAGCTTTCTTT.

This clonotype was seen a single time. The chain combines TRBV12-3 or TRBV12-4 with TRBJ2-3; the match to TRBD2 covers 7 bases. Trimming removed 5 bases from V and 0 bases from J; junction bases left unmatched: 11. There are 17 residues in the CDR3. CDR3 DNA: TGTGCCAGCAGTCCCCAGGACGGGAGGACTAGCACAGATACGCAGTATTTT. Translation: CASSPQDGRTSTDTQYF.

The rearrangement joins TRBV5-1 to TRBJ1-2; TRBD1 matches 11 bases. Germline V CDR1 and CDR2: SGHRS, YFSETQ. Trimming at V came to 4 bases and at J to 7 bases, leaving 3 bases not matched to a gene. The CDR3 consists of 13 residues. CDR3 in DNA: TGCGCCAGCAGCGGGGGACAGGGGGGTGGCTACACCTTC. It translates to CASSGGQGGGYTF.